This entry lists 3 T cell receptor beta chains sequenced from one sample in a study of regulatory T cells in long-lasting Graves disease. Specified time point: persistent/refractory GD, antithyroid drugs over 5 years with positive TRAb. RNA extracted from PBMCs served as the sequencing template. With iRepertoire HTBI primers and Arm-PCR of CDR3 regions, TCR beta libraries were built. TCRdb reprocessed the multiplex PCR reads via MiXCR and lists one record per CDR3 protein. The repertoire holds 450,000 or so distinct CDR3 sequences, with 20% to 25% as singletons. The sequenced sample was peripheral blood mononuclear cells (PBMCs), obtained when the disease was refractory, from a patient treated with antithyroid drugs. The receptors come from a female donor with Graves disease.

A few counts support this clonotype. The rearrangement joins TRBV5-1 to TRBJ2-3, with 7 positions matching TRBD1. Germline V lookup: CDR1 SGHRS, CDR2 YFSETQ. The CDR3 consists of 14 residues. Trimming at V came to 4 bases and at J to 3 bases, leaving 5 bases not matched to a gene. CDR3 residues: CASSTGQLTDTQYF. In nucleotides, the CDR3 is TGCGCCAGCAGCACGGGACAGCTTACAGATACGCAGTATTTT.

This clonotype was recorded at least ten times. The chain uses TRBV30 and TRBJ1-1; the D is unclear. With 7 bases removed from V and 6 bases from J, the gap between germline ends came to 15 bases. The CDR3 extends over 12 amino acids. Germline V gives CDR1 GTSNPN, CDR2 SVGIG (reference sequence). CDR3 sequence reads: CAFGPTSAEAFF. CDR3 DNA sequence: TGTGCCTTTGGACCCACAAGCGCTGAAGCTTTCTTT.

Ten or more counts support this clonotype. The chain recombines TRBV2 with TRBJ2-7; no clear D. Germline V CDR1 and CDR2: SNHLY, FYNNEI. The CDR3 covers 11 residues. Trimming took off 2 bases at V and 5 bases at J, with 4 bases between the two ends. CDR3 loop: CASSETDEQYF. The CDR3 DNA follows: TGTGCCAGCAGTGAAACGGACGAGCAGTACTTC.